One and the same sample provided the 13 T cell receptor beta chains below, sequenced in a study of blood T cell repertoires in COVID-19. Sequencing used immunoSEQ multiplex PCR; TCRdb keeps in-frame clones, though not all of them. The data hold approximately 94,000 clones, with roughly 84% observed a single time. The sequencing sample was made of peripheral blood. The receptors were sampled from a man aged 55-75 years with acute or convalescent COVID-19.

This chain uses TRBV6-5 with TRBJ1-5, with 7 bases that match TRBD1. The length of the CDR3 is 16 residues. V was clipped by 2 bases and J by 5 bases; unmatched bases: 9. Germline lookup yields CDR1 MNHEY and CDR2 SVGAGI. CDR3 amino acids: CASSYGTAGGHQPQHF. The CDR3 nucleotides read TGTGCCAGCAGTTACGGGACAGCGGGGGGCCATCAGCCCCAGCATTTT.

J is TRBJ1-2 and V is TRBV27, with D maybe TRBD1 (5 bases). Germline lookup yields CDR1 MNHEY and CDR2 SMNVEV (reference sequence). This CDR3 has 14 amino acids. V was shortened by 6 bases and J by 5 bases, with 16 bases between the two germline ends. The DNA for the CDR3 is TGTGCCAGCAGGGGGGGGGTACCCATGTATGGCTACACCTTC. Amino acid sequence: CASRGGVPMYGYTF.

The chain recombines TRBV10-1 with TRBJ1-2; TRBD1 agrees at 9 bases. Germline V gives CDR1 WNHNN, CDR2 SYGVQD (reference sequence). The CDR3 contains 16 residues. Trimming cost V 6 bases and J 3 bases; bases outside gene matches: 11. This CDR3 reads CASRGTGTEKDYGYTF. The CDR3 region has the DNA TGCGCCAGCAGGGGGACAGGGACGGAGAAGGACTATGGCTACACCTTC.

The V gene is TRBV19, the J gene TRBJ1-1; 11 bases line up with TRBD1. The J segment lost 1 base and the V segment lost 6 bases, leaving 7 bases of the junction unmatched. The CDR3 length is 16 residues. CDR1 and CDR2 (germline): LNHDA, SQIVND (reference sequence). CDR3 region: CASRGQGVLANTEAFF. The CDR3, as DNA: TGTGCCAGTAGGGGACAGGGGGTCCTCGCGAACACTGAAGCTTTCTTT.

The rearrangement uses TRBV10-3 and TRBJ1-5; no definite D call. This CDR3 region has 14 residues. Germline assignment: CDR1 ENHRY and CDR2 SYGVKD. The V end lost 4 bases, the J end lost 4 bases, and 11 bases lay between the germline ends. CDR3 residues: CAISVAGKNQPQHF. CDR3 nucleotide sequence: TGTGCCATCAGTGTCGCAGGCAAGAATCAGCCCCAGCATTTT.

The chain links TRBV7-6 to TRBJ2-5; 10 bases match TRBD2. After removal of 5 bases from V and 5 bases from J, the junction contained 11 bases not matched to a gene. Germline CDR1 is SGHVS and CDR2 is FNYEAQ. The CDR3 is 16 residues long. The CDR3: CASSLLLAGGRETQYF. The CDR3 nucleotides read TGTGCCAGCAGCCTACTGTTAGCGGGAGGCAGGGAGACCCAGTACTTC. Together with reference TRBV7-6 and TRBJ2-5, the CDR3 gives the full variable domain: GAGVSQSPRYKVTKRGQDVALRCDPISGHVSLYWYRQALGQGPEFLTYFNYEAQQDKSGLPNDRFSAERPEGSISTLTIQRTEQRDSAMYRCASSLLLAGGRETQYFGPGTRLLVL.

The chain links TRBV7-9 to TRBJ1-6; no firm D call. The CDR3 extends over 14 amino acids. V lost 1 base, J lost 5 bases, and 6 bases lay in between. Germline-derived CDR1 and CDR2 are SEHNR and FQNEAQ (reference sequence). The CDR3 sequence: CASSLVADNSPLHF. The DNA for the CDR3 is TGTGCCAGCAGCTTAGTAGCTGATAATTCACCCCTCCACTTT.

The chain combines TRBV28 with TRBJ2-3; no reliable D call. CDR1 and CDR2 from the germline V gene are MDHEN and SYDVKM. CDR3 length: 15 amino acids. V was clipped by 2 bases and J by 2 bases, with 11 bases between them. The CDR3 sequence: CASSLLLAATDTQYF. The CDR3 nucleotides are TGTGCCAGCAGTTTACTCTTGGCGGCCACAGATACGCAGTATTTT.

The chain has TRBV30 and TRBJ2-7; 9 positions match TRBD1. Germline-derived CDR1 and CDR2 are GTSNPN and SVGIG (reference sequence). The length of the CDR3 is 15 residues. V gave up 6 bases and J gave up 2 bases; unmatched junction bases: 11. The CDR3, as DNA: TGTGCCTGTACCGATCGGGACAGGGTTACCTACGAGCAGTACTTC. As protein: CACTDRDRVTYEQYF.

V usage is TRBV18 and J usage is TRBJ2-7, with a possible D match to TRBD2 (7 bases). CDR3 length equals 16 residues. Trimming stripped 2 bases from V and 4 bases from J, with 18 bases between. Germline V gives CDR1 KGHSH, CDR2 LQKENI. CDR3 protein: CASSPIDAGAGYEQYV. CDR3 DNA: TGTGCCAGCTCACCAATTGACGCGGGGGCCGGGTACGAGCAGTACGTC.

The chain is built from TRBV10-3 and TRBJ1-1, with 10 bases that match TRBD1. This CDR3 has 15 residues. Unmatched junction bases numbered 5, after V lost 0 bases and J lost 7 bases. Germline V lookup: CDR1 ENHRY, CDR2 SYGVKD. The CDR3: CAISESQTGGDEAFF. CDR3 nucleotides: TGTGCCATCAGTGAGTCACAGACAGGGGGCGATGAAGCTTTCTTT.

This clone has only a few counts. This chain links TRBV19 with TRBJ1-2, with D hard to call. From germline, CDR1 is LNHDA and CDR2 SQIVND (reference sequence). The CDR3 loop spans 13 amino acids. Trimming cost V 7 bases and J 2 bases, with 11 bases left between them. The CDR3 protein is CASTWGENYGYTF. CDR3 sequence (DNA): TGTGCCAGTACGTGGGGAGAAAACTATGGCTACACCTTC.

V is TRBV30 and J is TRBJ2-3; 11 bases are shared with TRBD2. Per germline, CDR1 GTSNPN and CDR2 SVGIG (reference sequence). Trimming at V came to 5 bases and at J to 4 bases, leaving 5 bases not matched to a gene. The CDR3 totals 14 residues. In DNA form, the CDR3 reads TGTGCCTGGGCCTTAGCGGGGGGGGCAGATACGCAGTATTTT. Encoded protein: CAWALAGGADTQYF.